Below, 16 T cell receptor beta chains from the same sample are listed, as sequenced in a study of CD8+CD57+ T cells in acquired aplastic anemia. CD8+CD57+ cell expansion had been shown by flow cytometry in patients chosen for sequencing. Genomic DNA, serving as template, underwent TCR beta VDJ and CDR3 profiling. TCRdb reprocessed the reads via MiXCR and lists one record per CDR3 protein. Of 95,000 to 150,000 distinct CDR3 sequences listed, less than 50% are singletons. The sample comprised sorted CD4+, CD8+, or CD8+CD57+ T cells (not recorded which) from PBMCs. The receptor set was obtained from a human donor with aplastic anemia.

The chain recombines TRBV29-1 with TRBJ2-5; D possibly matches TRBD1 or TRBD2 (5 bases each). From germline, CDR1 is SQVTM and CDR2 ANQGSEA. Trimming removed 4 bases at V and 1 base at J, with 10 bases between. The CDR3 totals 13 residues. In nucleotides, the CDR3 is TGCAGCGTTGTAAACGGGACCCAAGAGACCCAGTACTTC. Translated, it gives CSVVNGTQETQYF.

The genes are TRBV29-1 and TRBJ2-3; 13 positions match TRBD2. Germline V gene data show CDR1 as SQVTM and CDR2 as ANQGSEA. CDR3 length: 14 amino acids. V dropped 4 bases and J dropped 4; count of bases not matched to a gene: 2. The CDR3 spells CSVGGLAGPDTQYF. The CDR3 DNA follows: TGCAGCGTTGGGGGACTAGCGGGGCCAGATACGCAGTATTTT.

Notes on this clonotype: Mismatch with germline at one junction end may stem from a read error. The chain has TRBV3-1 and TRBJ1-2, with TRBD1 identical over 10 bases. CDR1 and CDR2 (germline): LGHDT, YNNKEL (reference sequence). This CDR3 is 15 amino acids long. Written as DNA, the CDR3 is TGTGCCAGCAGCCAAGAGGGACAGGGGAACTATGGCCACACCTTC. Its protein product is CASSQEGQGNYGHTF.

The sample holds many counts of this clonotype. J is TRBJ2-1 and V is TRBV7-2; tentatively, D is TRBD2 (6 bases). Trimming took off 5 bases at V and 6 bases at J, with 11 bases between the two ends. This CDR3 contains 13 residues. Germline CDR1 is SGHTA and CDR2 is FQGNSA. The CDR3 here is CASSPGLRNEQFF. DNA of the CDR3: TGTGCCAGCAGCCCGGGACTTCGCAATGAGCAGTTCTTC. Supplemented by reference TRBV7-2 and TRBJ2-1, the full variable domain reads GAGVSQSPSNKVTEKGKDVELRCDPISGHTALYWYRQSLGQGLEFLIYFQGNSAPDKSGLPSDRFSAERTGGSVSTLTIQRTQQEDSAVYLCASSPGLRNEQFFGPGTRLTVL.

This clonotype was found many times. The chain is built from TRBV29-1 and TRBJ2-5; D gene unclear. V was shortened by 4 bases and J by 1 base, with 10 bases between the two germline ends. The CDR3 is made up of 13 amino acids. CDR1 and CDR2 (germline): SQVTM, ANQGSEA. This CDR3 reads CSVATGFQETQYF. The CDR3 DNA is TGCAGCGTTGCCACGGGTTTCCAAGAGACCCAGTACTTC.

The J gene is TRBJ1-1, the V gene TRBV6-1, with D maybe TRBD1 (6 bases). The CDR3 length is 15 residues. V lost 3 bases, J lost 5 bases, and 16 bases lay in between. Looked up from germline, CDR1 is MNHNS and CDR2 is SASEGT. The chain's CDR3 is CASSDQQGYKTEAFF. The CDR3 nucleotides read TGTGCCAGCAGTGACCAACAGGGATACAAGACTGAAGCTTTCTTT.

The chain is built from TRBV29-1 and TRBJ1-2; D ambiguous. With 0 bases removed from V and 4 bases from J, the gap between germline ends came to 12 bases. CDR1 SQVTM and CDR2 ANQGSEA come from the germline V gene. The CDR3 is 14 residues long. The CDR3 loop reads CSVEDQLRSYGYTF. The CDR3 region has the DNA TGCAGCGTTGAAGATCAGTTAAGGAGCTATGGCTACACCTTC.

As to this clonotype: One junction end disagrees with the germline gene, perhaps due to a read error. The chain employs TRBV19 and TRBJ2-7; D gene unclear. Germline V gene lookup returns CDR1 LNHDA and CDR2 SQIVND (reference sequence). The CDR3 runs 13 residues. This CDR3 reads CASSIALHYEQYF. The DNA for the CDR3 is TGTGCCAGTAGTATAGCGCTCCACTACGAGCAATACTTC.

The chain combines TRBV7-9 with TRBJ2-7; TRBD1 matches at 7 bases. The CDR3 has 14 residues. Germline V CDR1 and CDR2: SEHNR, FQNEAQ (reference sequence). After removal of 6 bases from V and 3 bases from J, the junction contained 8 bases not matched to a gene. The CDR3 nucleotides read TGTGCCAGCAGTACTGGTGGACAGGTCTACGAGCAGTACTTC. Translation: CASSTGGQVYEQYF.

At least ten counts were recorded for this clonotype. V and J are TRBV9 and TRBJ1-3, with D perhaps matching TRBD1 (5 bases). This CDR3 contains 16 residues. Germline V gene sequence: CDR1 SGDLS, CDR2 YYNGEE. V lost 0 bases and J lost 5, with 15 bases in between. The CDR3 nucleotides are TGTGCCAGCAGCGTAGAACCGGACACACAGAGAAACACCATATATTTT. Protein: CASSVEPDTQRNTIYF.

This clonotype was detected only a few times. One junction end does not reproduce the germline sequence, and a read error may be involved. This chain uses TRBV12-3 or TRBV12-4 with TRBJ1-1; TRBD1 might be the D (5 bases). The CDR3 consists of 15 residues. This chain's CDR3 is CASTFRGAVNTEALF. CDR3 bases: TGTGCCAGCACCTTTAGGGGAGCCGTGAACACTGAAGCTCTCTTT.

The chain joins TRBV19 to TRBJ1-1; D gene ambiguous. The germline V and J ends were trimmed by 8 bases and 4 bases, with 8 bases remaining between them. Germline CDR1 reads LNHDA; CDR2 reads SQIVND (reference sequence). The CDR3 has 11 residues. The DNA for the CDR3 is TGTGCCAGTCGGGGTCGCACTGAAGCTTTCTTT. As protein: CASRGRTEAFF.

The sample holds many counts of this clonotype. The chain uses TRBV7-2 and TRBJ2-3; 14 bases are shared with TRBD2. Germline V gene sequence: CDR1 SGHTA, CDR2 FQGNSA. J gave up 6 bases and V 4 bases, and 9 bases lay outside the gene matches. This CDR3 is built from 17 residues. CDR3 in DNA: TGTGCCAGCAGCTCAAAAAGACTAGCGGGGGGGCGGGATACGCAGTATTTT. Amino acid sequence: CASSSKRLAGGRDTQYF.

This clonotype appeared many times. This chain links TRBV6-5 with TRBJ1-1; D call uncertain. Deletions cut 2 bases from V and 0 bases from J, with 7 bases between. Germline assignment: CDR1 MNHEY and CDR2 SVGAGI. The CDR3 is 14 residues long. The CDR3 DNA reads as TGTGCCAGCAGTTACGGGGTTTTGAACACTGAAGCTTTCTTT. As protein: CASSYGVLNTEAFF.

Many counts were recorded for this clonotype. This sequence joins TRBV7-3 and TRBJ1-6; D unclear. Per the germline V gene, CDR1 is SGHTA and CDR2 is FQGTGA. This CDR3 is built from 15 residues. Trimming removed 5 bases from V and 13 bases from J, with 21 bases in between. CDR3 DNA sequence: TGTGCCAGCAGCCGCGGAGCAGACTCCTCTAACCCCCTCCACTTT. Residues: CASSRGADSSNPLHF.

This clonotype was seen many times. The chain combines TRBV24-1 with TRBJ1-2, with no clear D. V was shortened by 6 bases and J by 4 bases, with 20 bases between the two germline ends. The CDR3 sequence is 16 residues long. The germline gives CDR1 KGHDR, CDR2 SFDVKD. In DNA, the CDR3 is TGTGCCACCAGTCCGACTCCCTCTCCCCTTTTCTATGGCTACACCTTC. Protein: CATSPTPSPLFYGYTF.